This T cell receptor beta chain was recovered during a study of patients and donors after allogeneic stem cell transplantation. This CDR3 has 14 amino acids. Per the germline V gene, CDR1 is LGHNA and CDR2 is YNFKEQ. Germline trimming cut 3 bases from V and 8 bases from J; bases unmatched to any gene: 9. This clonotype turned up a few times. TCRdb called the RT-PCR reads again in MiXCR, with one record for every CDR3 protein. The sample carries roughly 880,000 distinct CDR3 sequences, approximately 18% recorded once. This sequence was found in a human donor who was either an allogeneic HSCT recipient or a stem cell or donor lymphocyte infusion donor (not recorded which). It is not recorded whose cells these are; they may come from a transplant donor. The chain uses TRBV4-2 and TRBJ1-2, with 7 positions matching TRBD1. Sequenced input: blood, either unsorted or a sorted T cell fraction (not recorded which). CDR3 amino acids: CASSQLLGTDGYTF. CDR3 in DNA: TGTGCCAGCAGCCAGCTACTCGGGACAGACGGCTACACCTTC.